This T cell receptor (beta chain) was found in a study of control samples from healthy donors and cancer patients. V was shortened by 0 bases and J by 0 bases, with 6 bases between the two germline ends. CDR1 and CDR2 from the germline V gene are SEHNR and FQNEAQ (reference sequence). This CDR3 is 14 amino acids long. This clone was seen a handful of times. The table came from immunoSEQ multiplex PCR; TCRdb's copy has only in-frame clones and leaves some out. The sample lists over 200,000 clones; around 79% were seen once. The clonotype comes from a woman aged 60-75 years with lung cancer. This chain uses TRBV7-9 with TRBJ2-7; D perhaps matches TRBD2 (6 bases). The specimen was PBMCs. DNA for the CDR3: TGTGCCAGCAGCTTAGCGGGAGGCTCCTACGAGCAGTACTTC. It translates to CASSLAGGSYEQYF.